The T cell receptor beta chain under discussion was sequenced for a study of blood T cell repertoires in COVID-19. Across the study: Samples representing acute and convalescent COVID-19 were sourced from the United States, Italy and Spain.

Per the authors' pipeline: Reference gene primer amplification yielded estimated nucleated cell counts. Assay: immunoSEQ multiplex PCR; the TCRdb copy retains only in-frame clones and omits some. Clonal size and the V and J genes are those of that table, whereas D and trimming came from the DNA. The table shows over 65,000 clones, with 70% to 90% occurring only once. In this sample, this clone turned up a few times. This sequence originates from a man of 80 years or more with COVID-19, enrolled during active disease. Specimen: peripheral blood.

The CDR3 here is CASVRGQGARPQHF. The CDR3 DNA is TGTGCCAGCGTTAGAGGGCAGGGGGCCCGGCCCCAGCATTTT. The chain links TRBV2 to TRBJ1-5; 8 bases map to TRBD1. CDR1 is SNHLY and CDR2 is FYNNEI in the germline V gene. The CDR3 is 14 residues long. Losses at the gene ends were 8 bases for V and 9 bases for J; bases not matched to a gene: 12.